Shown below are 20 T cell receptor beta chains from a single sample sequenced in a study of HIV-infected children after antiretroviral therapy interruption. Unique molecular identifiers were included in an RNA-based 3' RACE TCR library. TCRdb ran MiXCR on the 3' RACE reads and lists one entry per CDR3 protein. In the table there are about 15,000 distinct CDR3 sequences, about 3.4% of which are singletons. As for treatment: PENTA 11 planned treatment interruption arm or continuous ART arm. The source material was CD45RA+ CD4+ T cells from PBMCs, sampled from a donor given antiretroviral therapy, either interrupted or continuous. Subset indicated: naive CD4+ CD45RA+ CD45RO- T cells. These receptors originate from a child aged 2 to 17 with HIV.

This clonotype was counted at least ten times. The V call is TRBV2, the J call TRBJ2-3; no definite D call. Germline lookup yields CDR1 SNHLY and CDR2 FYNNEI. V was clipped by 6 bases and J by 2 bases, with 9 bases between them. CDR3 length: 13 amino acids. Here the CDR3 reads CASSTQPTDTQYF. The CDR3 nucleotides are TGTGCCAGCAGCACACAACCCACAGATACGCAGTATTTT.

This clonotype was detected many times. The chain carries TRBV3-1 and TRBJ1-1, with D unclear. Germline V gives CDR1 LGHDT, CDR2 YNNKEL (reference sequence). Trimming shortened V by 4 bases and J by 4 bases, and 10 bases separated the two germline ends. This CDR3 is built from 13 residues. As DNA, the CDR3 is TGTGCCAGCAGCCCAGAATATGGCACTGAAGCTTTCTTT. It is translated as CASSPEYGTEAFF.

This clonotype was detected ten times or more. V is TRBV3-1 and J is TRBJ1-2; D is possibly TRBD1 (5 bases). V was clipped by 2 bases and J by 7 bases, with 23 bases between them. CDR3 length: 17 residues. CDR1 is LGHDT, CDR2 YNNKEL, per germline (reference sequence). The CDR3 protein is CASSQLGGGRLRGGYTF. Written as DNA, the CDR3 is TGTGCCAGCAGCCAACTTGGGGGGGGTCGCCTCAGAGGTGGCTACACCTTC.

This clonotype was seen repeatedly, ten times or more. The V and J genes are TRBV7-9 and TRBJ1-1; D is possibly TRBD1 (6 bases). V lost 5 bases, J lost 4 bases, and 11 bases lay in between. Germline values: CDR1 SEHNR, CDR2 FQNEAQ (reference sequence). The CDR3 totals 13 residues. CDR3 sequence reads: CASSVGQLTEAFF. In DNA form, the CDR3 reads TGTGCCAGCAGCGTCGGACAGCTCACTGAAGCTTTCTTT. The whole variable domain, filled in from reference TRBV7-9 and TRBJ1-1, reads DTGVSQNPRHKITKRGQNVTFRCDPISEHNRLYWYRQTLGQGPEFLTYFQNEAQLEKSRLLSDRFSAERPKGSFSTLEIQRTEQGDSAMYLCASSVGQLTEAFFGQGTRLTVV.

The table lists this clonotype with many counts. V is TRBV5-1 and J is TRBJ1-1; 7 nucleotides line up with TRBD1. There are 15 residues in the CDR3. Germline CDR1 SGHRS, CDR2 YFSETQ. J was trimmed by 5 bases and V by 4 bases; bases with no gene match: 11. In DNA form, the CDR3 reads TGCGCCAGCAGCGAGGAGGGGGCGCAACATACTGAAGCTTTCTTT. The encoded protein is CASSEEGAQHTEAFF.

This clonotype was picked up many times. V is TRBV20-1 and J is TRBJ2-3; the D gene could be TRBD1 or TRBD2 (6 bases each). Trimming removed 1 base at V and 6 bases at J, with 14 bases between. The CDR3 runs 14 residues. Per germline, CDR1 DFQATT and CDR2 SNEGSKA (reference sequence). The CDR3 DNA is TGCAGTGCTAGAGTATCGGGGGCCAGGGATACGCAGTATTTT. It codes for CSARVSGARDTQYF.

This clonotype was picked up many times. The chain uses TRBV20-1 and TRBJ1-1; D call uncertain. Deletions cut 0 bases from V and 1 base from J, with 6 bases between. The length of the CDR3 is 13 residues. CDR1 is DFQATT and CDR2 is SNEGSKA in the germline V gene (reference sequence). The CDR3 loop reads CSARDAGNTEAFF. CDR3 sequence (DNA): TGCAGTGCTAGAGATGCCGGGAACACTGAAGCTTTCTTT.

This clonotype was observed at least ten times. V gene TRBV6-6 combines with J gene TRBJ1-5; 7 positions match TRBD1. The CDR3 sequence is 12 residues long. After removal of 8 bases from V and 4 bases from J, the junction contained 2 bases not matched to a gene. From germline, CDR1 is MNHNY and CDR2 SVGAGI (reference sequence). The CDR3 DNA is TGTGCCAGCTCACAGGGGAATCAGCCCCAGCATTTT. It yields the protein CASSQGNQPQHF.

The chain recombines TRBV10-3 with TRBJ2-1; TRBD1 or TRBD2 may be the D gene (7 bases each). Trimming took 7 bases from V and 2 from J, leaving 15 bases between them. The CDR3 extends over 15 amino acids. Germline V CDR1 and CDR2: ENHRY, SYGVKD. DNA for the CDR3: TGTGCCATCACCCAGGGGGGGGGGGCCTACAATGAGCAGTTCTTC. Its protein product is CAITQGGGAYNEQFF.

This clonotype is labeled medium-sized. This sequence joins TRBV3-1 and TRBJ2-1; D gene unclear. The CDR3 extends over 13 amino acids. V lost 4 bases and J 6 bases, leaving 10 bases between the germline ends. Looked up from germline, CDR1 is LGHDT and CDR2 is YNNKEL (reference sequence). The CDR3 loop reads CASSLSPSNEQFF. Here the CDR3 DNA reads TGTGCCAGCAGCCTAAGTCCTAGCAATGAGCAGTTCTTC.

This clonotype was observed at least ten times. The chain recombines TRBV3-1 with TRBJ2-1; 10 bases are a match to TRBD2. Trimming at V came to 0 bases and at J to 3 bases, leaving 8 bases not matched to a gene. Germline values: CDR1 LGHDT, CDR2 YNNKEL (reference sequence). The CDR3 totals 18 residues. CDR3 coding DNA: TGTGCCAGCAGCCAAGATGAAGGACTAGCGGACCTCTACAATGAGCAGTTCTTC. This encodes CASSQDEGLADLYNEQFF.

This clonotype has a count of ten or more. This chain links TRBV5-1 with TRBJ2-1; D tentatively reads TRBD1 or TRBD2 (6 bases each). V was cut by 4 bases and J by 7 bases, with 18 bases left in between. Germline values: CDR1 SGHRS, CDR2 YFSETQ. This CDR3 is built from 15 residues. The chain's CDR3 is CASSPPGRGENEQFF. The CDR3 DNA sequence: TGCGCCAGCAGCCCCCCGGGAAGGGGGGAGAATGAGCAGTTCTTC.

This clonotype was recorded at least ten times. The CDR3 loop is CASSLTEAFF. CDR3 in DNA: TGTGCCAGCAGCCTCACTGAAGCTTTCTTT. The chain employs TRBV12-3 or TRBV12-4 and TRBJ1-1; D remains unclear. CDR3 length equals 10 residues. Trimming cost V 6 bases and J 4 bases, with 3 bases left between them.

This clonotype showed up many times. DNA of the CDR3: TGTGCCACCTCCCCGGAGGGAACGTATTCACCCCTCCACTTT. It encodes CATSPEGTYSPLHF. The V and J genes are TRBV19 and TRBJ1-6, with D unclear. V lost 10 bases to trimming and J lost 8 bases, with 18 bases between them. CDR1 and CDR2 (germline): LNHDA, SQIVND (reference sequence). The CDR3 runs 14 residues.

This clonotype has at least ten counts. The CDR3 DNA is TGCAGTGCTAGAGAGTACCGAGGGTCTTCTTTCACAGATACGCAGTATTTT. Amino acid sequence: CSAREYRGSSFTDTQYF. The chain is built from TRBV20-1 and TRBJ2-3; possible D gene TRBD2, 5 bases. V was clipped by 0 bases and J by 2 bases, with 18 bases between them. Per germline, CDR1 DFQATT and CDR2 SNEGSKA (reference sequence). This CDR3 region has 17 residues.

This clonotype has at least ten counts. The gene calls are TRBV3-1 and TRBJ2-3, with TRBD1 identical over 9 bases. V shed 4 bases and J 6 bases; nucleotides not matched to a gene: 11. Germline V lookup: CDR1 LGHDT, CDR2 YNNKEL (reference sequence). The CDR3 is 16 residues long. CDR3 in DNA: TGTGCCAGCAGCCCTAGCTCCGGGACAGGGACCGATACGCAGTATTTT. Its translation: CASSPSSGTGTDTQYF.

This clonotype appeared many times. V is TRBV18 and J is TRBJ2-5; D unclear. V lost 6 bases, J lost 6 bases, and 11 bases lay in between. The CDR3 is made up of 12 amino acids. Per germline, CDR1 KGHSH and CDR2 LQKENI. The CDR3, as DNA: TGTGCCAGCTCCCACCGCGAGCAGACCCAGTACTTC. Its protein is CASSHREQTQYF.

The sample holds many counts of this clonotype. V usage is TRBV3-1 and J usage is TRBJ2-7, with TRBD2 matching 12 bases. Germline V CDR1 and CDR2: LGHDT, YNNKEL (reference sequence). The CDR3 is 15 residues long. The V gene end was trimmed by 3 bases and the J gene end by 2 bases; junction bases not matched to a gene: 2. CDR3 bases: TGTGCCAGCAGCCACCTAGCGGGGGGGACCTACGAGCAGTACTTC. It codes for CASSHLAGGTYEQYF.

Judged by abundance, this clonotype is large. The chain couples TRBV7-2 to TRBJ2-7, with unresolved D. The CDR3 is made up of 12 amino acids. Trimming cost V 4 bases and J 2 bases, with 6 bases left between them. The V gene's germline CDR1 is SGHTA and CDR2 FQGNSA. The CDR3 is CASSSRPYEQYF. CDR3 in DNA: TGTGCCAGCAGCTCGAGACCCTACGAGCAGTACTTC. Drawing the rest from reference TRBV7-2 and TRBJ2-7, the complete variable domain is GAGVSQSPSNKVTEKGKDVELRCDPISGHTALYWYRQSLGQGLEFLIYFQGNSAPDKSGLPSDRFSAERTGGSVSTLTIQRTQQEDSAVYLCASSSRPYEQYFGPGTRLTVT.

In its sample, this clonotype was seen many times. CDR3 protein: CASSTGTSGGFPYEQYF. The CDR3 DNA sequence: TGCGCCAGCAGCACCGGGACTAGCGGGGGGTTCCCCTACGAGCAGTACTTC. The chain combines TRBV5-1 with TRBJ2-7, with 15 positions matching TRBD2. This CDR3 is built from 17 residues. Unmatched junction bases numbered 7, after V lost 4 bases and J lost 2 bases. In germline, CDR1 is SGHRS, CDR2 YFSETQ.